This T cell receptor (beta chain) was sequenced during a study of T cells in Graves' hyperthyroidism and ophthalmopathy. Study outcomes and limitations: Separating ophthalmopathy from stable hyperthyroidism was achieved by a 13 V-J model. Most expanded thyroid clonotypes above 0.001 also appeared in blood.

Amplified regions were TCR beta CDR3 sequences from RNA transcripts. Initially, a first-round RT-PCR of the TCR CDR3 employed the HTBI primer set. A single record per CDR3 protein comes from TCRdb applying MiXCR to the multiplex PCR reads. The sample includes more than 500,000 distinct CDR3 sequences, about 16% seen only once; the top ten take about 29%. Looked up from germline, CDR1 is LNHDA and CDR2 is SQIVND (reference sequence). V was cut by 7 bases and J by 3 bases, with 22 bases left in between. CDR3 length equals 17 residues. This clonotype came up a few times. No antigen is known for it. In making diagnoses, clinical symptoms, serum thyroxine and TRAb, thyroid ultrasound and orbital computed tomography were all used. Fresh peripheral blood, under 13 ml, yielded the PBMCs.

The sequencing input was blood. The TCR comes from a woman aged 25 to 39 with Graves' ophthalmopathy. The chain joins TRBV19 to TRBJ2-1; maybe TRBD2 (6 bases). The CDR3 DNA reads as TGTGCCAGTAAAGGTTGGGGAACTAGCAGACTCTACAATGAGCAGTTCTTC. This translates into CASKGWGTSRLYNEQFF.